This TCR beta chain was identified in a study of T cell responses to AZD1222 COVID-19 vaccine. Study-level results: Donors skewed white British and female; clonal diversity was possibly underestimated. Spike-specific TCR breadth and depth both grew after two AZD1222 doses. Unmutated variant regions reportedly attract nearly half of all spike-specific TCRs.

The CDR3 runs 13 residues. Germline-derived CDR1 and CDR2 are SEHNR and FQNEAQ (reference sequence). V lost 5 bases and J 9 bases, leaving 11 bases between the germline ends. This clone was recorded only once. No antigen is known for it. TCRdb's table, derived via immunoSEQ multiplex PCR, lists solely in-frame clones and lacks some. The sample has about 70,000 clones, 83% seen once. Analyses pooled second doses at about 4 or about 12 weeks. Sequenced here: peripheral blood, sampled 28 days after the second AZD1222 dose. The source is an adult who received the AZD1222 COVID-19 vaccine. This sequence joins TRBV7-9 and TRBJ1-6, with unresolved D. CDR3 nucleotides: TGTGCCAGCAGCGGCACTGTGGCTTCACCCCTCCACTTT. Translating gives CASSGTVASPLHF.